This T cell receptor (beta chain) was documented in a study of CD4 T cells in relation to SARS-CoV-2 and coronaviruses. V trimming: 5 bases; J trimming: 4 bases; junction bases outside the gene matches: 10. The CDR3 runs 17 residues. Germline V gene lookup returns CDR1 SGHVS and CDR2 FNYEAQ. The unexposed donors gave CD4+ T cells in about 2010-2019, prior to COVID-19. After roughly ten days of culture, CD4+ T cells were isolated. Details on this clone: Its antigen is not identified.

The method was immunoSEQ multiplex PCR; TCRdb's version includes in-frame clones alone and lacks a portion of them. The sample shows about 29,000 clones, roughly 78% of them seen only once. The chain couples TRBV7-6 to TRBJ2-6; 8 bases fit TRBD1. This clonotype was obtained from a human donor in good health. The sample consisted of CD4+ T cells from PBMCs, cultured in vitro. The CDR3 nucleotides are TGTGCCAGCAGCCCAGGGGGCCGTCCTCTGGGGGCCAACGTCCTGACTTTC. This sequence encodes CASSPGGRPLGANVLTF.